The 30 T cell receptor beta chains given below trace back to one sample, sequenced in a study of blood T cell repertoires in COVID-19. Some clones are missing from TCRdb's copy, which holds only in-frame ones; the method was immunoSEQ multiplex PCR. Here the sample spans about 480,000 clones, about 87% being singletons. The material sequenced was peripheral blood. These receptors all stem from a woman aged 45-65 years with COVID-19, enrolled during active disease.

The chain joins TRBV12-5 to TRBJ2-6; D is unresolved. V was pared by 2 bases and J by 0 bases, with 8 bases between. CDR3 length: 16 residues. The germline gives CDR1 LGHNT, CDR2 FRNRAP. The CDR3 DNA is TGTGCTAGTGGTTTGCCTTACTACTCTGGGGCCAACGTCCTGACTTTC. Translating gives CASGLPYYSGANVLTF.

The rearrangement links TRBV19 to TRBJ1-1; 7 bases are a match to TRBD1. Germline-derived CDR1 and CDR2 are LNHDA and SQIVND (reference sequence). This CDR3 is built from 14 residues. Germline trimming cut 5 bases from V and 4 bases from J; bases unmatched to any gene: 7. Here the CDR3 reads CASSSTGAGTEAFF. The CDR3 nucleotides read TGTGCCAGTAGTTCCACAGGGGCCGGCACTGAAGCTTTCTTT.

With respect to this clone: Other DNA sequences from this sample encode an identical CDR3 as well. The gene calls are TRBV30 and TRBJ2-5, with no clear D. Trimming removed 2 bases from V and 2 bases from J, with 3 bases in between. Germline V gene lookup returns CDR1 GTSNPN and CDR2 SVGIG (reference sequence). The CDR3 covers 11 residues. The CDR3 loop is CAWSRQETQYF. The CDR3 nucleotides are TGTGCCTGGAGTCGGCAAGAGACCCAGTACTTC.

The V and J genes are TRBV19 and TRBJ2-2, with TRBD1 matching over 10 bases. The CDR3 loop spans 13 amino acids. Looked up from germline, CDR1 is LNHDA and CDR2 is SQIVND (reference sequence). In nucleotides, the CDR3 is TGTGCTCCTGACAGGGGGCACACCGGGGAGCTGTTTTTT. Amino acids: CAPDRGHTGELFF.

The chain links TRBV4-1 to TRBJ2-1; 9 nucleotides agree with TRBD2. CDR3 length: 14 residues. CDR1 is MGHRA, CDR2 YSYEKL, per germline. The V segment lost 6 bases and the J segment 8 bases; nucleotides outside the gene matches: 8. CDR3 sequence reads: CASRVGTSSDEQFF. The CDR3 DNA follows: TGCGCCAGCAGGGTGGGGACTAGCTCCGATGAGCAGTTCTTC.

The CDR3, as DNA: TGTGCCAGCACCCCGGGACAGGGGATTAACACTGAAGCTTTCTTT. Translating it yields CASTPGQGINTEAFF. The chain carries TRBV3-1 (or the pseudogene TRBV3-2) and TRBJ1-1; the match to TRBD1 covers 10 bases. The germline gives CDR1 LGHDT, CDR2 YNNKEL (reference sequence). This CDR3 is built from 15 residues. The trim removed 7 bases at V and 2 bases at J, leaving 7 bases unmatched.

This clone appeared a few times. The V gene is TRBV9, the J gene TRBJ2-1; 8 nucleotides agree with TRBD2. V shed 0 bases and J 7 bases; nucleotides not matched to a gene: 9. The germline CDR1 and CDR2 sequences are SGDLS and YYNGEE. CDR3 length: 16 amino acids. This CDR3 reads CASSVGHAGGRNEQFF. The CDR3 region has the DNA TGTGCCAGCAGCGTAGGTCATGCGGGGGGCCGAAATGAGCAGTTCTTC.

This chain uses TRBV10-1 with TRBJ2-3, with TRBD1 as a possible D gene (5 bases). CDR3 length: 15 amino acids. Germline loops: CDR1 WNHNN, CDR2 SYGVQD (reference sequence). Trimming removed 1 base at V and 0 bases at J, with 8 bases between. CDR3 nucleotides: TGCGCCAGCAGTGAGTGGCAGGGTAGCACAGATACGCAGTATTTT. It translates to CASSEWQGSTDTQYF.

The chain has TRBV5-6 and TRBJ1-5; the match to TRBD1 covers 8 bases. The CDR3 is 15 amino acids. J was trimmed by 4 bases and V by 3 bases; bases with no gene match: 6. Germline loops: CDR1 SGHDT, CDR2 YYEEEE. CDR3 protein: CASSSRTGNNQPQHF. For the CDR3, the DNA is TGTGCCAGCAGCTCCCGGACAGGGAATAATCAGCCCCAGCATTTT.

The J gene is TRBJ1-1, the V gene TRBV7-8, with D perhaps TRBD1 (5 bases). The CDR3 runs 16 residues. Germline CDR1 and CDR2: SGHVS and FQNEAQ. The V end was cut by 5 bases, the J end by 1 base, with 17 bases between. The CDR3 is CASSLGTQIRNTEAFF. The CDR3 region has the DNA TGTGCCAGCAGCCTAGGGACTCAGATCAGGAACACTGAAGCTTTCTTT.

This chain uses TRBV29-1 with TRBJ2-5; 14 bases match TRBD2. The CDR3 length is 15 residues. The J segment lost 2 bases and the V segment lost 4 bases, leaving 3 bases of the junction unmatched. CDR1 and CDR2 from the germline V gene are SQVTM and ANQGSEA. The CDR3 reads CSVGLAGGRQETQYF. DNA for the CDR3: TGCAGCGTTGGACTAGCGGGGGGGCGGCAAGAGACCCAGTACTTC.

The gene calls are TRBV7-9 and TRBJ1-6; no clear D. The ends were cut back, 1 base at V and 14 bases at J, with 12 bases in the middle. This CDR3 region has 13 residues. The germline V gene has CDR1 SEHNR and CDR2 FQNEAQ (reference sequence). The CDR3 bases are TGTGCCAGCAGCTTAGAGTTCGGCGAGGCCCTCCACTTT. This gives the protein CASSLEFGEALHF.

This sequence joins TRBV19 and TRBJ1-5; possibly TRBD1 for D (6 bases). CDR3 length: 15 residues. V lost 3 bases, J lost 6 bases, and 15 bases lay in between. CDR1 and CDR2 (germline): LNHDA, SQIVND (reference sequence). In DNA form, the CDR3 reads TGTGCCAGTAGTATCAGGTTGGGGGCGGGTCAGCCCCAGCATTTT. Encoded protein: CASSIRLGAGQPQHF.

This chain connects TRBV25-1 to TRBJ1-2; D not certain. V lost 10 bases and J lost 5, with 14 bases in between. Germline CDR1 MGHDK, CDR2 SYGVNS. This CDR3 region has 12 residues. CDR3 protein: CATESRSYGYTF. Written as DNA, the CDR3 is TGTGCCACCGAGAGTCGGTCGTATGGCTACACCTTC.

V and J are TRBV27 and TRBJ2-3; 10 nucleotides line up with TRBD2. Germline trimming cut 6 bases from V and 2 bases from J; bases unmatched to any gene: 5. Germline V gene data show CDR1 as MNHEY and CDR2 as SMNVEV (reference sequence). The CDR3 has 15 residues. The CDR3: CASRSAGGPTDTQYF. The CDR3 DNA reads TGTGCCAGCAGGTCAGCGGGGGGGCCCACAGATACGCAGTATTTT.

The chain has TRBV19 and TRBJ1-6; 10 nucleotides match TRBD1. The CDR3 contains 15 residues. Per germline, CDR1 LNHDA and CDR2 SQIVND (reference sequence). V dropped 4 bases and J dropped 14; count of bases not matched to a gene: 11. This CDR3 is CASSSTGQGRFTLHF. The DNA of the CDR3 is TGTGCCAGTAGTAGTACGGGACAGGGGAGGTTCACCCTCCACTTT.

J is TRBJ1-1 and V is TRBV27, with D perhaps matching TRBD1 (5 bases). Germline V gene lookup returns CDR1 MNHEY and CDR2 SMNVEV (reference sequence). The ends were cut back, 0 bases at V and 10 bases at J, with 12 bases in the middle. The CDR3 runs to 13 residues. As DNA, the CDR3 is TGTGCCAGCAGTTTATCGTTAGGGGTAATAGCTTTCTTT. Amino acids: CASSLSLGVIAFF.

To note about this clone: Other nucleotide sequences in the sample specify the same CDR3. The chain has TRBV18 and TRBJ1-1, with D perhaps matching TRBD1 (5 bases). Germline CDR1 KGHSH, CDR2 LQKENI. Trimming took 3 bases from V and 4 from J, leaving 9 bases between them. CDR3 length equals 13 residues. The CDR3 here is CASSPPGGTEAFF. Written as DNA, the CDR3 is TGTGCCAGCTCACCTCCGGGGGGCACTGAAGCTTTCTTT.

The chain links TRBV27 to TRBJ2-3; D remains unclear. Deletions cut 3 bases from V and 0 bases from J, with 7 bases between. This CDR3 has 14 residues. Germline V gene data show CDR1 as MNHEY and CDR2 as SMNVEV (reference sequence). CDR3 DNA sequence: TGTGCCAGCAGTTTCCGGGTGAGCACAGATACGCAGTATTTT. Translated: CASSFRVSTDTQYF.

V is TRBV10-3 and J is TRBJ2-2, with 11 bases aligning to TRBD1. CDR1 ENHRY and CDR2 SYGVKD come from the germline V gene. The CDR3 length is 15 residues. J lost 8 bases, V lost 3 bases, and 5 bases had no gene match. The CDR3 loop reads CAISERTGGSGELFF. The CDR3 bases are TGTGCCATCAGTGAAAGGACAGGGGGCTCGGGGGAGCTGTTTTTT.

This clone has a handful of counts. The chain has TRBV9 and TRBJ1-1; 8 bases map to TRBD1. The CDR3 runs 17 residues. Looked up from germline, CDR1 is SGDLS and CDR2 is YYNGEE. The junction had 8 bases not matched to a gene; V was cut back by 0 bases and J by 1 base. This chain's CDR3 is CASSVAVAGTGNTEAFF. The CDR3 DNA sequence: TGTGCCAGCAGCGTAGCCGTAGCCGGGACAGGGAACACTGAAGCTTTCTTT.

This clone was seen a handful of times. The chain uses TRBV5-1 and TRBJ2-7, with D possibly being TRBD1 (6 bases). Trimming pared 3 bases from V and 4 bases from J, leaving 14 bases between. Germline V gene data show CDR1 as SGHRS and CDR2 as YFSETQ. This CDR3 comprises 14 residues. CDR3 bases: TGCGCCAGCAGCTCGGAACTCAGGGGTTACGAGCAGTACTTC. Translation gives CASSSELRGYEQYF.

Written as DNA, the CDR3 is TGTGCCAGCAGTCCAGCGGGGGGGCCCGGGGAGCAGTACTTC. Its translation: CASSPAGGPGEQYF. The chain is built from TRBV6-6 and TRBJ2-7; TRBD2 matches 10 bases. J gave up 7 bases and V 5 bases, and 8 bases lay outside the gene matches. The germline V gene encodes CDR1 MNHNY and CDR2 SVGAGI (reference sequence). CDR3 length: 14 amino acids.

This chain uses TRBV7-6 with TRBJ2-1, with D tentatively TRBD1 (5 bases). This CDR3 has 15 residues. Trimming removed 0 bases from V and 5 bases from J, with 11 bases in between. CDR1 is SGHVS and CDR2 is FNYEAQ in the germline V gene. As DNA, the CDR3 is TGTGCCAGCAGCTTAGCGCTTGGGGCAGACAATGAGCAGTTCTTC. This codes for CASSLALGADNEQFF. Supplemented by reference TRBV7-6 and TRBJ2-1, the full variable domain reads GAGVSQSPRYKVTKRGQDVALRCDPISGHVSLYWYRQALGQGPEFLTYFNYEAQQDKSGLPNDRFSAERPEGSISTLTIQRTEQRDSAMYRCASSLALGADNEQFFGPGTRLTVL.

This clone was observed a single time. CDR3 nucleotide sequence: TGTGCCAGCAGTGATAGCTACAGGGAGAATGAAAAACTGTTTTTT. It specifies CASSDSYRENEKLFF. The chain has TRBV2 and TRBJ1-4; D is perhaps TRBD1 (6 bases). V lost 3 bases and J 5 bases, leaving 13 bases between the germline ends. The V gene's germline CDR1 is SNHLY and CDR2 FYNNEI. This CDR3 is built from 15 residues.

This rearrangement joins TRBV19 to TRBJ1-5; no reliable D call. Trimming removed 4 bases at V and 7 bases at J, with 14 bases between. This CDR3 contains 14 residues. The V gene's germline CDR1 is LNHDA and CDR2 SQIVND (reference sequence). The CDR3 DNA reads as TGTGCCAGTAGTACCGGTGGAGGGAGCCAGCCCCAGCATTTT. Its translation is CASSTGGGSQPQHF.

The chain uses TRBV7-2 and TRBJ2-1; D is uncertain. This CDR3 contains 13 residues. Germline V gives CDR1 SGHTA, CDR2 FQGNSA. Trimming stripped 1 base from V and 4 bases from J, with 5 bases between. As DNA, the CDR3 is TGTGCCAGCAGCTTAGTTGTATACAATGAGCAGTTCTTC. Its translation: CASSLVVYNEQFF.

The V and J genes are TRBV30 and TRBJ2-2; 9 bases match TRBD2. V was clipped by 1 base and J by 3 bases; unmatched bases: 3. Per the germline V gene, CDR1 is GTSNPN and CDR2 is SVGIG (reference sequence). The CDR3 spans 15 residues. CDR3 in amino acids: CAWSGSGGYTGELFF. Written as DNA, the CDR3 is TGTGCCTGGAGTGGAAGCGGGGGGTACACCGGGGAGCTGTTTTTT.

The V and J genes are TRBV30 and TRBJ1-5; tentative D call: TRBD1 (6 bases). CDR3 size: 14 residues. Germline values: CDR1 GTSNPN, CDR2 SVGIG (reference sequence). V was cut by 6 bases and J by 4 bases, with 16 bases left in between. The CDR3 nucleotides read TGTGCCTGTTTAGGTCTCACAGGGAATCAGCCCCAGCATTTT. Translating it yields CACLGLTGNQPQHF.

The rearrangement joins TRBV27 to TRBJ1-2, with D unclear. This CDR3 contains 12 residues. V dropped 0 bases and J dropped 8 bases, with 7 bases sitting between them. CDR1 is MNHEY, CDR2 SMNVEV, per germline (reference sequence). The CDR3 sequence: CASSLSGEGYTF. DNA for the CDR3: TGTGCCAGCAGTTTATCGGGAGAGGGCTACACCTTC.